This T cell receptor (beta chain) came from a study of T cell responses to AZD1222 COVID-19 vaccine. Study-wide points: All repertoire sampling was performed exclusively after the peak T cell response. Baseline seropositivity characterized only a handful of AZD1222 recipients.

Germline lookup yields CDR1 DFQATT and CDR2 SNEGSKA (reference sequence). The CDR3 is 11 amino acids. V was clipped by 5 bases and J by 8 bases, with 10 bases between them. A note on this clone: Its antigen is as yet unknown.

Clones were sequenced by immunoSEQ multiplex PCR, and TCRdb holds only the in-frame ones, with some missing. Among 150,000 to 200,000 clones listed, about 89% were seen once. This TCR came from an adult in good health. Sequencing used peripheral blood, obtained on day 0 of MenACWY control vaccination. The V gene is TRBV20-1, the J gene TRBJ1-5; D is unresolved. The CDR3 region is CSAGRTEPQHF. The CDR3 DNA reads TGCAGTGCTGGTCGAACGGAGCCCCAGCATTTT.